This T cell receptor (beta chain) appears in the sequencing data of a study of cytomegalovirus exposure and HLA in healthy donors. 13 Jbeta primers and 60 Vbeta primers were used for the PCR. Assay used: immunoSEQ multiplex PCR; TCRdb lists only in-frame clones, some missing. This sample yields about 80,000 clones, of which around 62% are seen a single time; 3.5% to 4.5% belongs to the top ten. The CDR3 is made up of 13 amino acids. The V gene's germline CDR1 is SGDLS and CDR2 YYNGEE. The germline V and J ends were trimmed by 5 bases and 8 bases, with 13 bases remaining between them. This clone was picked up a small number of times.

The specimen was PBMCs. The sequence was collected from a male donor in good health and CMV-seropositive. The chain recombines TRBV9 with TRBJ1-4; D may be TRBD1 (6 bases). The CDR3 DNA reads as TGTGCCAGCAGTCCGGGAGGGGGGGAAAAACTGTTTTTT. It codes for CASSPGGGEKLFF.